The TCR beta chain under discussion was sequenced for a study of cytomegalovirus exposure and HLA in healthy donors. As concerns this clone: One end of the junction varies from germline; a read error may be responsible.

The study ran its PCR with 60 Vbeta and 13 Jbeta primers. Clones were read by immunoSEQ multiplex PCR, and TCRdb kept only the in-frame ones, dropping some. Of approximately 170,000 clones detected, just under 80% appear once; the ten largest clones hold around 7%. Looked up from germline, CDR1 is SEHNR and CDR2 is FQNEAQ (reference sequence). The CDR3 extends over 14 amino acids. The V and J genes are TRBV7-9 and TRBJ1-6, with D maybe TRBD1 (5 bases). The sequenced sample consisted of PBMCs. The clonotype was recovered from a woman aged 40-49 years in good health and CMV-seropositive. CDR3 region: CSSSFDSQDSPLHF. CDR3 bases: TGTTCCAGCAGCTTTGACAGTCAGGATTCACCCCTCCACTTT.